This TCR beta chain appears in the sequencing data of a study of CD8 T cells in Susac syndrome. Reverse transcription of roughly 0.45 to 1 ug RNA was carried out with random hexamers. TCRdb analysed the immunoSEQ multiplex PCR reads with MiXCR anew, one entry per CDR3 protein. The sample holds about 53,000 distinct CDR3 sequences, 85% to 95% seen once. The V gene end was trimmed by 5 bases and the J gene end by 6 bases; junction bases not matched to a gene: 9. The CDR3 runs 15 residues. CDR1 SGHAT and CDR2 FQNNGV come from the germline V gene. This chain joins TRBV11-2 and TRBJ2-4; the match to TRBD1 covers 8 bases. The sequencing sample was made of CD8+ T cells from PBMCs. The sequence was collected from a human donor with Susac syndrome. The CDR3 nucleotides read TGTGCCAGCAGCCCCCCCGGGACAGGCGGAAACATTCAGTACTTC. This sequence encodes CASSPPGTGGNIQYF.